This entry describes one TCR beta chain. The record originates from a study of blood T cell repertoires in COVID-19. TCRdb's copy holds only in-frame clones and misses some; the assay was immunoSEQ multiplex PCR. There are some 330,000 clones in the sample; 80% to 85% occur only once, and around 5.1% lies in the top ten. This CDR3 spans 13 amino acids. Trimming pared 6 bases from V and 7 bases from J, leaving 15 bases between. Germline CDR1 is SGHVS and CDR2 is FQNEAQ. This rearrangement joins TRBV7-8 to TRBJ1-2, with a weak D call TRBD1 (6 bases). Sequencing was done on a sample of PBMCs or T cells enriched from blood (not recorded which). This TCR derives from a woman aged 45 to 65 who had recovered from COVID-19. Here the CDR3 reads CASSPHRGSGYTF. For the CDR3, the DNA is TGTGCCAGCAGTCCTCATAGGGGGAGTGGCTACACCTTC.